The 8 T cell receptor beta chains reported below all come from one sample, sequenced in a study of blood T cell repertoires in COVID-19. Produced via immunoSEQ multiplex PCR; TCRdb's table is partial and in-frame only. The sample consists of 58,000 or so clones, about 78% of them appearing once. Sequencing was carried out using peripheral blood. The receptor source for this set is a human donor in a cohort sampled during active COVID-19.

This sequence joins TRBV5-6 and TRBJ2-6; D ambiguous. CDR3 size: 16 residues. Trimming took 1 base from V and 0 from J, leaving 8 bases between them. Germline CDR1 reads SGHDT; CDR2 reads YYEEEE. The CDR3 protein is CASSLRGYSGANVLTF. CDR3 coding DNA: TGTGCCAGCAGCTTGAGAGGCTACTCTGGGGCCAACGTCCTGACTTTC.

This clone was seen a few times. The chain recombines TRBV30 with TRBJ1-2; D gene ambiguous. Germline CDR1 is GTSNPN and CDR2 is SVGIG (reference sequence). Trimming removed 8 bases from V and 7 bases from J, with 14 bases in between. The CDR3 is 11 residues long. In nucleotides, the CDR3 is TGTGCCCTGGCCGGGTCGTTTGGCTACACCTTC. Translating it yields CALAGSFGYTF.

The chain has TRBV7-2 and TRBJ2-3; 7 bases line up with TRBD2. The V segment lost 5 bases and the J segment 2 bases; nucleotides outside the gene matches: 4. The CDR3 has 14 amino acids. Germline CDR1 and CDR2: SGHTA and FQGNSA. The DNA of the CDR3 is TGTGCCAGCAGCGAGCGGGGATACACAGATACGCAGTATTTT. Protein sequence: CASSERGYTDTQYF.

The chain employs TRBV5-5 and TRBJ1-5, with a tentative D call TRBD1 (6 bases). Looked up from germline, CDR1 is SGHKS and CDR2 is YYEKEE (reference sequence). Trimming stripped 1 base from V and 0 bases from J, with 8 bases between. The CDR3 contains 15 residues. As DNA, the CDR3 is TGTGCCAGCAGCTTGACAGGGAATAGCAATCAGCCCCAGCATTTT. Translated: CASSLTGNSNQPQHF.

The gene calls are TRBV7-6 and TRBJ1-1; tentative D call: TRBD1 (5 bases). The CDR3 is 15 amino acids. The germline V gene encodes CDR1 SGHVS and CDR2 FNYEAQ. V shed 5 bases and J shed 1 base, with 14 bases lying between them. This CDR3 is CASSDLTDSNTEAFF. The CDR3 DNA reads as TGTGCCAGCAGCGACCTGACAGACTCGAACACTGAAGCTTTCTTT.

The genes are TRBV6-5 and TRBJ1-3; D remains ambiguous. The CDR3 runs to 15 residues. V shed 6 bases and J shed 3 bases, with 15 bases lying between them. Germline CDR1 and CDR2: MNHEY and SVGAGI. The CDR3 nucleotides are TGTGCCAGCAGAACCCCTTCGGAGAGTGGAAACACCATATATTTT. Residues: CASRTPSESGNTIYF.

The count of this clone is one. This chain links TRBV24-1 with TRBJ1-1; 7 bases match TRBD1. The J segment lost 3 bases and the V segment lost 4 bases, leaving 7 bases of the junction unmatched. CDR1 and CDR2 (germline): KGHDR, SFDVKD. The CDR3 loop spans 15 amino acids. The CDR3 reads CATSDPDREDTEAFF. The CDR3 DNA is TGTGCCACCAGTGACCCTGACAGGGAGGACACTGAAGCTTTCTTT.

J is TRBJ2-7 and V is TRBV19; D perhaps matches TRBD1 (6 bases). There are 13 residues in the CDR3. The V gene's germline CDR1 is LNHDA and CDR2 SQIVND (reference sequence). The germline V and J ends were trimmed by 3 bases and 3 bases, with 9 bases remaining between them. CDR3 nucleotide sequence: TGTGCCAGTAGTATGGACAGATTCTACGAGCAGTACTTC. It codes for CASSMDRFYEQYF. Variable domain in full (rest from reference TRBV19 and TRBJ2-7): DGGITQSPKYLFRKEGQNVTLSCEQNLNHDAMYWYRQDPGQGLRLIYYSQIVNDFQKGDIAEGYSVSREKKESFPLTVTSAQKNPTAFYLCASSMDRFYEQYFGPGTRLTVT.